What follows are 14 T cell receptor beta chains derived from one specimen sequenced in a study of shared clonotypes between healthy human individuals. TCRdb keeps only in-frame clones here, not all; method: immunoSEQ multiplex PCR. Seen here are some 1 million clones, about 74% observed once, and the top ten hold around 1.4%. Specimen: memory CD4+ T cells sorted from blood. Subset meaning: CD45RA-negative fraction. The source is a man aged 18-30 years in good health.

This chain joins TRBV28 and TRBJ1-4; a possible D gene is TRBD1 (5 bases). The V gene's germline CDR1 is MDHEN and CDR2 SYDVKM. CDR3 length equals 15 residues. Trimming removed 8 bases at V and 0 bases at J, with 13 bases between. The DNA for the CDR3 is TGTGCCAGCCTAGGGGAAGCCCCAACTAATGAAAAACTGTTTTTT. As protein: CASLGEAPTNEKLFF. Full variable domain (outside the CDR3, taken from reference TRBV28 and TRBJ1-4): DVKVTQSSRYLVKRTGEKVFLECVQDMDHENMFWYRQDPGLGLRLIYFSYDVKMKEKGDIPEGYSVSREKKERFSLILESASTNQTSMYLCASLGEAPTNEKLFFGSGTQLSVL.

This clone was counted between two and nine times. The CDR3 nucleotides are TGTGCCAGCAGCTTAGCCAGTGGCTTGAGCAATCAGCCCCAGCATTTT. It encodes CASSLASGLSNQPQHF. The rearrangement uses TRBV7-9 and TRBJ1-5; D is uncertain. Per the germline V gene, CDR1 is SEHNR and CDR2 is FQNEAQ (reference sequence). The CDR3 consists of 16 residues. Trimming removed 0 bases at V and 1 base at J, with 10 bases between.

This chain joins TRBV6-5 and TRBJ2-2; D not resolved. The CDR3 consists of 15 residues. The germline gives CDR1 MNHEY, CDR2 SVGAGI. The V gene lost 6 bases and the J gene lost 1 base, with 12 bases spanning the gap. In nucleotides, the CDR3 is TGTGCCAGCAGCGCGACACGTTTGAACACCGGGGAGCTGTTTTTT. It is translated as CASSATRLNTGELFF.

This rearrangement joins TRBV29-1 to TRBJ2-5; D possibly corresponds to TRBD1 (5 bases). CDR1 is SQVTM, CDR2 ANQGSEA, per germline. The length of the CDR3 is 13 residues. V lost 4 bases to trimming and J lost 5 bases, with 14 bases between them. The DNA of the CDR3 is TGCAGCGTTGGTAAGGGGTTTGTTGAGACCCAGTACTTC. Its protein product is CSVGKGFVETQYF.

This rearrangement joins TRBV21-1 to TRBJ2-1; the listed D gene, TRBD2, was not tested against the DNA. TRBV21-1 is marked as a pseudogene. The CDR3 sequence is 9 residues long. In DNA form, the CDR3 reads TGTGCCAGCCCGAATGAGCAGTTCTTC. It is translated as CASPNEQFF.

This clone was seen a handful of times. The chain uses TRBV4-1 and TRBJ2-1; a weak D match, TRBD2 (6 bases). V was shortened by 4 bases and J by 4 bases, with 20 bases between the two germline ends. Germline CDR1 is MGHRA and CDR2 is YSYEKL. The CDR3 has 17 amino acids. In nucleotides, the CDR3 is TGCGCCAGCAGCCCACAGCGACTAGGGCTGGGGTACAATGAGCAGTTCTTC. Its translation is CASSPQRLGLGYNEQFF.

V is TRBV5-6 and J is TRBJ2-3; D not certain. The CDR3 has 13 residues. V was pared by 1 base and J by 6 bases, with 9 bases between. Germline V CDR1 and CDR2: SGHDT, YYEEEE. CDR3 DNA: TGTGCCAGCAGCTTGTATTCCGTGGATACGCAGTATTTT. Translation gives CASSLYSVDTQYF.

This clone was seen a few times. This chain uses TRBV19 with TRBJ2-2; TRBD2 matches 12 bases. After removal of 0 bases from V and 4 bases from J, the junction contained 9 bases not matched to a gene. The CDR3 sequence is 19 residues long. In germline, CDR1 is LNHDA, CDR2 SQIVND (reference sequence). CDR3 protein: CASSIDETSGSRGTGELFF. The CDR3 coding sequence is TGTGCCAGTAGTATAGACGAGACTAGCGGGAGTAGAGGCACCGGGGAGCTGTTTTTT.

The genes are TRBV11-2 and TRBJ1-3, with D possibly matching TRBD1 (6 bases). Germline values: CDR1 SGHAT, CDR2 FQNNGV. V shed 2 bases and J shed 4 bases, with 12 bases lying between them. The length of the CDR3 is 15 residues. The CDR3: CASSLNRAAGNTIYF. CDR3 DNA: TGTGCCAGCAGCTTAAACAGGGCAGCGGGAAACACCATATATTTT.

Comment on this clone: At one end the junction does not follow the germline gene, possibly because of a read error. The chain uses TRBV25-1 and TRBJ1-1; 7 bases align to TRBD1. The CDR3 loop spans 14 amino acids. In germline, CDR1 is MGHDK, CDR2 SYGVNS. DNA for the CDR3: TGTGCCAGCAGTGAATACCTACTGACAGGGCGCCTAATCTTT. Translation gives CASSEYLLTGRLIF.

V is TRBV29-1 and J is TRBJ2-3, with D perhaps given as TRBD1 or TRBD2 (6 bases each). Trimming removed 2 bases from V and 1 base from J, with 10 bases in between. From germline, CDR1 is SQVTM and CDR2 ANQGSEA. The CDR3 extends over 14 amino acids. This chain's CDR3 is CSVERGVGTDTQYF. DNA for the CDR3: TGCAGCGTTGAAAGGGGGGTAGGCACAGATACGCAGTATTTT.

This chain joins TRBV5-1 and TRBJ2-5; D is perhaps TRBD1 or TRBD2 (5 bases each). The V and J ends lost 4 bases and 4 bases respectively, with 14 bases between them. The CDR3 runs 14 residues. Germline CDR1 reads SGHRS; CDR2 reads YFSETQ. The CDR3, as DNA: TGCGCCAGCAGCCCCAGGGCAGGGAGAGAGACCCAGTACTTC. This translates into CASSPRAGRETQYF.

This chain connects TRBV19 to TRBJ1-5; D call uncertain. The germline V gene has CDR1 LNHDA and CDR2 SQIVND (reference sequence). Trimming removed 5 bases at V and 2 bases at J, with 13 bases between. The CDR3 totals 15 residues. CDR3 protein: CASSFGQKGNQPQHF. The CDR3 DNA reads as TGTGCCAGTAGTTTCGGGCAGAAGGGCAATCAGCCCCAGCATTTT. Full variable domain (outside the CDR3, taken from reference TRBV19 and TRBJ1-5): DGGITQSPKYLFRKEGQNVTLSCEQNLNHDAMYWYRQDPGQGLRLIYYSQIVNDFQKGDIAEGYSVSREKKESFPLTVTSAQKNPTAFYLCASSFGQKGNQPQHFGDGTRLSIL.

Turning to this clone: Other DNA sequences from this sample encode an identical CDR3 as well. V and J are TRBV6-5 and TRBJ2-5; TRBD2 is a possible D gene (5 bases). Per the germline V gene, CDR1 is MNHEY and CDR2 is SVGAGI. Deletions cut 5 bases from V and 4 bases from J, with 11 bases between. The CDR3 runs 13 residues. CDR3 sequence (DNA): TGTGCCAGCAGTCAAACTAGAAGAGAGACCCAGTACTTC. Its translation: CASSQTRRETQYF.